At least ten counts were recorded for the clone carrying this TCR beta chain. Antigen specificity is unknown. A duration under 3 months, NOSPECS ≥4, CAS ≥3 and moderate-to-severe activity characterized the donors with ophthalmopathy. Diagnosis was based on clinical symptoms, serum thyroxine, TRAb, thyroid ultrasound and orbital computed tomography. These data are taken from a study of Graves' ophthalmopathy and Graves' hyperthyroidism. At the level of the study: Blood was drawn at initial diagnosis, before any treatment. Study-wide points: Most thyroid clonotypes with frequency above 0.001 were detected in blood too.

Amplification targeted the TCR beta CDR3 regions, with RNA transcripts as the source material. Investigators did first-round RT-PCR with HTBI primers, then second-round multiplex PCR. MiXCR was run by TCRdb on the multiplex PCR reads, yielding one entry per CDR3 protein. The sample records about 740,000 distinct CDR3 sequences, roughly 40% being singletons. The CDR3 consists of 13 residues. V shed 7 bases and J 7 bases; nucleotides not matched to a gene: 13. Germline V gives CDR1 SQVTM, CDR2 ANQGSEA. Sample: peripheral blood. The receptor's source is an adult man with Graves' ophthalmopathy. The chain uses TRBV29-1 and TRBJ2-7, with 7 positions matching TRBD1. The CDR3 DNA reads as TGCAGCGCCATTGACAGGGAGTCGTTTGAGCAGTACTTC. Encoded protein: CSAIDRESFEQYF.